One and the same sample provided the 11 T cell receptor beta chains below, sequenced in a study of molecular identifiers for immune sequencing clone quantification. MiXCR, applied by TCRdb to the PCR reads, yields one record per CDR3 protein. Of a few hundred thousand distinct CDR3 sequences listed, about a fifth are singletons. The sample was naive CD8+ T cells from blood, with Jurkat cell RNA spiked in. This sample's subset: FACS-sorted CD8+CD4-CCR7+CD45RA+ naive T cells. The receptors derive from a human donor in good health. Some libraries in this study had Jurkat cell RNA spiked in.

This clonotype was detected a few times. The chain recombines TRBV18 with TRBJ2-1, with 10 bases aligning to TRBD2. CDR3 length equals 15 residues. The V and J ends lost 6 bases and 3 bases, in that order; junction bases with no gene match: 5. Germline values: CDR1 KGHSH, CDR2 LQKENI. CDR3 DNA: TGTGCCAGCTCGCCAACTAGCGGGAACTACAATGAGCAGTTCTTC. Protein: CASSPTSGNYNEQFF.

This chain joins TRBV19 and TRBJ1-2; D call uncertain. The CDR3 sequence is 14 residues long. Trimming removed 3 bases from V and 7 bases from J, with 15 bases in between. CDR1 LNHDA and CDR2 SQIVND come from the germline V gene (reference sequence). This chain's CDR3 is CASSILYSPSGYTF. The CDR3 region has the DNA TGTGCCAGTAGTATCCTTTATTCACCGAGTGGCTACACCTTC.

This clonotype was observed at least ten times. CDR3 amino acids: CASSQYTGSNQPQHF. The DNA of the CDR3 is TGCGCCAGCAGCCAATATACAGGGTCCAATCAGCCCCAGCATTTT. This chain joins TRBV4-1 and TRBJ1-5, with D perhaps matching TRBD1 (6 bases). The CDR3 has 15 residues. The germline gives CDR1 MGHRA, CDR2 YSYEKL. V dropped 2 bases and J dropped 3 bases, with 11 bases sitting between them.

The chain carries TRBV20-1 and TRBJ2-3; no reliable D call. V was clipped by 3 bases and J by 0 bases, with 13 bases between them. There are 15 residues in the CDR3. The germline gives CDR1 DFQATT, CDR2 SNEGSKA (reference sequence). The CDR3 sequence is CSASRLDGSTDTQYF. CDR3 DNA: TGCAGTGCTAGTCGGCTAGATGGGAGCACAGATACGCAGTATTTT.

Remarks on this clonotype: An end of the junction does not agree with germline; a read error may underlie this. The chain combines TRBV10-3 with TRBJ2-7; the D is unclear. The length of the CDR3 is 13 residues. Germline CDR1 ENHRY, CDR2 SYGVKD. The CDR3 region is CAISDPSTYERYF. CDR3 sequence (DNA): TGTGCCATCAGTGACCCATCCACCTACGAGCGGTACTTC.

V and J are TRBV20-1 and TRBJ1-2; D ambiguous. The length of the CDR3 is 14 residues. V was clipped by 4 bases and J by 6 bases, with 18 bases between them. Germline CDR1 reads DFQATT; CDR2 reads SNEGSKA (reference sequence). CDR3 residues: CSAKMDPIFDGYTF. In nucleotides, the CDR3 is TGCAGTGCTAAAATGGACCCAATTTTCGATGGCTACACCTTC.

The chain carries TRBV7-9 and TRBJ2-5; 13 nucleotides line up with TRBD2. V lost 5 bases to trimming and J lost 5 bases; unmatched junction nucleotides: 23. The germline CDR1 and CDR2 sequences are SEHNR and FQNEAQ (reference sequence). CDR3 length: 21 amino acids. Here the CDR3 DNA reads TGTGCCAGCAGCCCCCATCTGATAACCGGGACTAGCGGGATGATGGAGGAGACCCAGTACTTC. Translated, it gives CASSPHLITGTSGMMEETQYF.

The chain combines TRBV18 with TRBJ1-2; tentatively, D is TRBD1 (5 bases). The length of the CDR3 is 11 residues. V gave up 3 bases and J gave up 6 bases, with 5 bases separating them. The V gene's germline CDR1 is KGHSH and CDR2 LQKENI. This CDR3 reads CASSPGHGYTF. The CDR3 DNA reads as TGTGCCAGCTCACCGGGACATGGCTACACCTTC.

This clonotype has just a few counts. This sequence joins TRBV5-6 and TRBJ2-7; no reliable D call. CDR3 length: 14 residues. Germline V CDR1 and CDR2: SGHDT, YYEEEE. V was shortened by 2 bases and J by 3 bases, with 12 bases between the two germline ends. The CDR3 region is CASSFIGTFYEQYF. The CDR3 DNA sequence: TGTGCCAGCAGCTTCATAGGAACGTTCTACGAGCAGTACTTC.

This clonotype was seen just once. The junction shows a germline mismatch at one end, possibly a read error. In DNA form, the CDR3 reads TGTGCCACAGGACAGGGGGACTATGGCTACGCCTTC. Translation: CATGQGDYGYAF. The chain recombines TRBV19 with TRBJ1-2; TRBD1 matches 10 bases. The germline gives CDR1 LNHDA, CDR2 SQIVND (reference sequence). CDR3 length equals 12 residues. Complete variable domain (other parts from reference TRBV19 and TRBJ1-2): DGGITQSPKYLFRKEGQNVTLSCEQNLNHDAMYWYRQDPGQGLRLIYYSQIVNDFQKGDIAEGYSVSREKKESFPLTVTSAQKNPTAFYLCATGQGDYGYAFGSGTRLTVV.

The genes are TRBV20-1 and TRBJ2-7; tentatively, D is TRBD2 (5 bases). CDR3 length: 12 amino acids. Trimming stripped 3 bases from V and 1 base from J, with 7 bases between. The germline V gene encodes CDR1 DFQATT and CDR2 SNEGSKA (reference sequence). As DNA, the CDR3 is TGCAGTGCTAGTGAGGGATCCTACGAGCAGTACTTC. It specifies CSASEGSYEQYF.